This T cell receptor beta chain was sequenced for a study of shared clonotypes between healthy human individuals. In the study overall: Each donor's CD8 memory used one plate, CD8 naive two, each CD4 subset three.

The donors, all of them Caucasian adults, lived in Nashville, Tennessee. Notes on this clone: As yet, its antigen is unknown. This sample also contains other DNA sequences that code for the same CDR3.

It was 200 to 250 ng DNA, 30,000 or so T cell genomes, that sorted-subset replicate PCRs used. Measured with immunoSEQ multiplex PCR; TCRdb has only the in-frame clones, and not every one. The sample includes fewer than 2.5 million clones, roughly 93% of them seen just once. Study results and limitations: Compared with memory subsets, naive subsets generally had larger estimated richness.

This receptor was obtained from a man younger than 35 in good health. Some clones in this sample may be carry-over from other donors' samples. Sequences were obtained from naive CD4+ T cells from PBMCs. Subset meaning: CD45RA+ positively selected.

CDR3 nucleotides: TGTGCCAGCAGCCTTGGACTAGCGGGCTCTACAGATACGCAGTATTTT. Protein sequence: CASSLGLAGSTDTQYF. The chain employs TRBV7-3 and TRBJ2-3, with 11 bases identical to TRBD2. Germline lookup yields CDR1 SGHTA and CDR2 FQGTGA. Losses at the gene ends were 5 bases for V and 3 bases for J; bases not matched to a gene: 7. The CDR3 covers 16 residues.